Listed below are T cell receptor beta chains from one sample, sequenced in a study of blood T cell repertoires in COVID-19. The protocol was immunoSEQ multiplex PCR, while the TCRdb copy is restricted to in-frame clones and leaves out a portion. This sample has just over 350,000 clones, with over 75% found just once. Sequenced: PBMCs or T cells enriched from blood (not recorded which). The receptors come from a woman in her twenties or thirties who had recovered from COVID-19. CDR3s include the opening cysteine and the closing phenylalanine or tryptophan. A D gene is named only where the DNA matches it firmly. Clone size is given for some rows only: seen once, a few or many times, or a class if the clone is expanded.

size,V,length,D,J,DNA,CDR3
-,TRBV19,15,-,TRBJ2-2,TGTGCCAGTAGTTTCGGGGGATATAGTACCGGGGAGCTGTTTTTT,CASSFGGYSTGELFF
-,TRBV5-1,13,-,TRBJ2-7,TGCGCCAGCAGCTTGGAGGACATCTACGAGCAGTACTTC,CASSLEDIYEQYF
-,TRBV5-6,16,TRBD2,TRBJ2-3,TGTGCCAGCAGCTTAGAACGGGGGGGACCCACAGATACGCAGTATTTT,CASSLERGGPTDTQYF
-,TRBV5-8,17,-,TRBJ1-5,TGTGCCAGCAGCTTGGCCGCGGACAGCCTGAACAATCAGCCCCAGCATTTT,CASSLAADSLNNQPQHF
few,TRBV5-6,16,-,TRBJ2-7,TGTGCCAGCAGAATACTTCGGGACACGACCTCCTACGAGCAGTACTTC,CASRILRDTTSYEQYF
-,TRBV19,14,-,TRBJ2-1,TGTGCCAGTAGTCCGGGCCCAGGCGGGAATGAGCAGTTCTTC,CASSPGPGGNEQFF
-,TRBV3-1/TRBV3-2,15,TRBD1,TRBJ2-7,TGTGCCAGCAGCCAAGTAGGGACAGGGGTCCGCGAGCAGTACTTC,CASSQVGTGVREQYF
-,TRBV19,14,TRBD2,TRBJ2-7,TGTGCCAGTAGTGTGCCGGGAGGAGGAGACGAGCAGTACTTC,CASSVPGGGDEQYF
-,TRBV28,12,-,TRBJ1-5,TGTGCCAGCGGGGGCGAATATCAGCCCCAGCATTTT,CASGGEYQPQHF
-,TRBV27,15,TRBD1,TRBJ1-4,TGTGCCAGCAGTTTCCATGGACAGGGGAGAGAGAAACTGTTTTTT,CASSFHGQGREKLFF
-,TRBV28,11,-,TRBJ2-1,TGTGCCAGCAGTGCGCTCCGCGGGACCTTCTTC,CASSALRGTFF
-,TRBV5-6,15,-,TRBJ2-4,TGTGCCAGCAGGAGGAGTGGGCAGGGGAGTAGCATTCAGTACTTC,CASRRSGQGSSIQYF
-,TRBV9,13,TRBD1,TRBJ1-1,TGTGCCAGCAGCGTAGAAGGGACAGGTGAAGCTTTCTTT,CASSVEGTGEAFF
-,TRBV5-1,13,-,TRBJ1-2,TGCGCCAGCAGCTTGGGACAGAACTATGGCTACACCTTC,CASSLGQNYGYTF
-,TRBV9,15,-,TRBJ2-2,TGTGCCAGCAGCACCATGACAGCGAACACCGGGGAGCTGTTTTTT,CASSTMTANTGELFF
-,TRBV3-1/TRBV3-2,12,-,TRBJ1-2,TGTGCCAGCAGCCAACCAGACAGGAGCTACACCTTC,CASSQPDRSYTF
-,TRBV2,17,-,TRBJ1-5,TGTGCCAGCAGTGAAGGGACACTACGTTCTAGCAATCAGCCCCAGCATTTT,CASSEGTLRSSNQPQHF
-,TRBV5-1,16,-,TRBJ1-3,TGCGCCAGCAGCTTGGTTGCGGCCGACTCTGGAAACACCATATATTTT,CASSLVAADSGNTIYF
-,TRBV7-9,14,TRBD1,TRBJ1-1,TGTGCCAGCAGCTCGACAGGGATGAACACTGAAGCTTTCTTT,CASSSTGMNTEAFF
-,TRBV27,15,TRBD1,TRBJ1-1,TGTGCCAGCAGTTCCGAAGGCAGGGGGTTCACTGAAGCTTTCTTT,CASSSEGRGFTEAFF
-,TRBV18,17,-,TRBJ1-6,TGTGCCAGCTCACCACCGTCAAGGTCAGACAGGAATTCACCCCTCCACTTT,CASSPPSRSDRNSPLHF
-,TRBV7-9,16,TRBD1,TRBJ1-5,TGTGCCAGCAGCCCTATGGGACAGGGAAATGATCAGCCCCAGCATTTT,CASSPMGQGNDQPQHF
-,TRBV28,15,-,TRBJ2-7,TGTGCCAGCAGTTTATGCGAGGATCCATACTACGAGCAGTACTTC,CASSLCEDPYYEQYF
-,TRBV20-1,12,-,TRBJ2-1,TGCAGTGCTAGTGGGCAGGCGCCCAAGCAGTTCTTC,CSASGQAPKQFF
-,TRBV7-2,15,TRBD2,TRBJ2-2,TGTGCCAGCAGCCCAAGCGGGGAAAACACCGGGGAGCTGTTTTTT,CASSPSGENTGELFF
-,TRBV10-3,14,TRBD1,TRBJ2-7,TGTGCCATCAGTGCGGGACAGGGAACCTACGAGCAGTACTTC,CAISAGQGTYEQYF
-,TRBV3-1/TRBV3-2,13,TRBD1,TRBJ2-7,TGTGCCAGCGGCCGGGACAGATCCTACGAGCAGTACTTC,CASGRDRSYEQYF
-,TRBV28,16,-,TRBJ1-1,TGTGCCAGCAGCCCAGCGAGGGAGCATTTGAACACTGAAGCTTTCTTT,CASSPAREHLNTEAFF
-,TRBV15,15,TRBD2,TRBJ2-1,TGTGCCACCAGTCGGGGGACTAGCGGAAACAATGAGCAGTTCTTC,CATSRGTSGNNEQFF
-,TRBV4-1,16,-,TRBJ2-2,TGCGCCAGCAGCCGAGGTGGAGGGAGCCTCTCCGGGGAGCTGTTTTTT,CASSRGGGSLSGELFF
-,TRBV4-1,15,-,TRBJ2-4,TGCGCCAGCAGCCAACCCGTCCAAGGAGGGAACATTCAGTACTTC,CASSQPVQGGNIQYF
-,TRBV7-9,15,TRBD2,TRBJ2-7,TGTGCCAGCAGCTTTGCGACTAGCGTTACCTACGAGCAGTACTTC,CASSFATSVTYEQYF
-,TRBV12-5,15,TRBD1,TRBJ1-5,TGTGCTAGTGGTAGGACAGGGGATAGCAATCAGCCCCAGCATTTT,CASGRTGDSNQPQHF
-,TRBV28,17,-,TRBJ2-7,TGTGCCAGCAGTTCCCTCCCATCGGCGGGGTTGTCCTACGAGCAGTACTTC,CASSSLPSAGLSYEQYF
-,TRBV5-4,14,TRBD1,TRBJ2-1,TGTGCCAGCAGCTTAGAGACAGGGATCAATGAGCAGTTCTTC,CASSLETGINEQFF
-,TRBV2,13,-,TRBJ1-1,TGTGCCAGCAGTGAAGGGACATCGTCTGAAGCTTTCTTT,CASSEGTSSEAFF
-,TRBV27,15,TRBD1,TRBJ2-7,TGTGCCAGCAGTGAATGGGACAGGGAAAGTCCCGAGCAGTACTTC,CASSEWDRESPEQYF
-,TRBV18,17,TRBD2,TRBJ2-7,TGTGCCAGCTCACCCTTTACTAGCGGGGGCTACTCCTACGAGCAGTACTTC,CASSPFTSGGYSYEQYF
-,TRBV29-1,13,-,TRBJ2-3,TGCAGCGTTGGGCAGCGGATTGGAGATACGCAGTATTTT,CSVGQRIGDTQYF
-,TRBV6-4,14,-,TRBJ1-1,TGTGCCAGCAGACCGGGGGGATCGAACACTGAAGCTTTCTTT,CASRPGGSNTEAFF
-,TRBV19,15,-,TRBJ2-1,TGTGCCAGTAGTAGGGACTCTAGCTCCTACAATGAGCAGTTCTTC,CASSRDSSSYNEQFF
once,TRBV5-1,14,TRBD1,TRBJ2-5,TGCGCCAGCAGCCCAGGCCGACAGGGAGAGACCCAGTACTTC,CASSPGRQGETQYF